This TCR beta chain derives from a study of T cell changes during pregnancy in multiple sclerosis. Here immunoSEQ multiplex PCR was the method, and the copy in TCRdb shows in-frame clones only, minus some. Altogether some 70,000 clones are present, roughly 90% being singletons, with the ten largest covering around a tenth. J gave up 7 bases and V 5 bases, and 11 bases lay outside the gene matches. The V gene's germline CDR1 is PRHDT and CDR2 FYEKMQ (reference sequence). The CDR3 sequence is 16 residues long. Material: peripheral blood, obtained after pregnancy. The gene calls are TRBV13 and TRBJ2-7; 13 bases line up with TRBD2. This clonotype originated in a female donor in good health, enrolled as a control in a pregnancy study. CDR3: CASSPGGTSGVREQYF. The CDR3 DNA reads TGTGCCAGCAGCCCGGGGGGGACTAGCGGGGTAAGGGAGCAGTACTTC.